What follows is one T cell receptor (beta chain) and its context. The antigen remains undetermined. The CDR3 length is 13 residues. Germline CDR1 and CDR2: MNHNY and SVGAGI (reference sequence). V was clipped by 6 bases and J by 3 bases, with 11 bases between them. As for time point: baseline, week 1 (first vaccination visit). Stated treatment: pre-vaccination baseline after standard-of-care therapy. Tumors from donors were new WHO grade 3 or 4 IDH1-mutant astrocytomas with ATRX loss. Clones were sequenced by immunoSEQ multiplex PCR, and TCRdb holds only the in-frame ones, with some missing. The table lists 98,000 or so clones, roughly 90% of them singletons. This sample was taken from a study of a mutant IDH1 vaccine in newly diagnosed glioma. Study as a whole: Averaging roughly 40 years of age, treated patients were about 62% male and approximately 40% female. Previous care, which was radiotherapy, temozolomide, or both, most often involved both. Study-wide results and caveats: Variations in leading peripheral T cell clonotypes appeared to have no connection with pseudoprogression.

This sequence originates from a woman aged 45-65 years with glioma. The rearrangement links TRBV6-6 to TRBJ2-5; unclear D gene. The material sequenced was PBMCs, taken from a glioma patient treated with radiotherapy, temozolomide or both. CDR3 residues: CASSFGLEETQYF. DNA of the CDR3: TGTGCCAGCAGCTTCGGGCTGGAAGAGACCCAGTACTTC.